One sample yielded the 29 T cell receptor beta chains listed below, sequenced in a study of blood T cells in healthy people across ages. Through a sample-barcoded 5' primer and a J-beta primer mix, a second PCR was run for about 6 to 11 cycles. One entry per CDR3 protein results from TCRdb running MiXCR on the 5' RACE reads. The table includes a few hundred thousand distinct CDR3 sequences, roughly half detected once. Sample: blood. These receptors all come from a man aged 55 to 70 in good health.

This chain uses TRBV7-9 with TRBJ2-1; no clear D. The CDR3 loop spans 13 amino acids. Germline V gene data show CDR1 as SEHNR and CDR2 as FQNEAQ (reference sequence). Trimming cost V 7 bases and J 6 bases, with 13 bases left between them. In nucleotides, the CDR3 is TGTGCCAGCAACCCTCGGGTCGGCAATGAGCAGTTCTTC. Its translation: CASNPRVGNEQFF.

The chain combines TRBV7-2 with TRBJ2-7, with D possibly TRBD1 on 5 matching bases. In germline, CDR1 is SGHTA, CDR2 FQGNSA. The CDR3 covers 14 residues. Trimming stripped 3 bases from V and 3 bases from J, with 12 bases between. The DNA for the CDR3 is TGTGCCAGCAGCTTTCTTGAAGGGGACTACGAGCAGTACTTC. This sequence encodes CASSFLEGDYEQYF.

This chain joins TRBV20-1 and TRBJ2-1, with D unclear. The CDR3 loop spans 12 amino acids. The V end was cut by 5 bases, the J end by 3 bases, with 8 bases between. CDR1 is DFQATT, CDR2 SNEGSKA, per germline (reference sequence). The CDR3 spells CSASDGYNEQFF. The CDR3 coding sequence is TGCAGTGCTTCGGACGGCTACAATGAGCAGTTCTTC.

Regarding this clonotype: A much larger clone is a single base away; this may be a read error. The V call is TRBV12-3 or TRBV12-4, the J call TRBJ1-2; 10 nucleotides align to TRBD1. The CDR3 spans 16 residues. After removal of 3 bases from V and 0 bases from J, the junction contained 4 bases not matched to a gene. Here the CDR3 DNA reads TGTGCCAGCAGTTTCGCGGGACAGGGGTCTAACTATGGCTACACCTTC. It is translated as CASSFAGQGSNYGYTF.

J is TRBJ2-1 and V is TRBV20-1; D gene ambiguous. Trimming left V 1 base short and J 3 bases short, with 10 bases between. In germline, CDR1 is DFQATT, CDR2 SNEGSKA (reference sequence). The CDR3 has 14 amino acids. In nucleotides, the CDR3 is TGCAGTGCTAGAGCTTCAAACAGCTACAATGAGCAGTTCTTC. As protein: CSARASNSYNEQFF.

In this sample, this clonotype turned up a few times. CDR3 coding DNA: TGTGCCAGCAGCCAACAGCTCACAGATACGCAGTATTTT. Translated, it gives CASSQQLTDTQYF. The rearrangement links TRBV14 to TRBJ2-3; unclear D gene. The ends were cut back, 2 bases at V and 2 bases at J, with 5 bases in the middle. Germline lookup yields CDR1 SGHDN and CDR2 FVKESK. The CDR3 is 13 amino acids.

The chain uses TRBV27 and TRBJ2-7; maybe TRBD1 (6 bases). V lost 6 bases and J lost 6, with 12 bases in between. The CDR3 is made up of 12 amino acids. The V gene's germline CDR1 is MNHEY and CDR2 SMNVEV (reference sequence). For the CDR3, the DNA is TGTGCCAGCAGCCACGCAGGGGTCGAGCAGTACTTC. Protein sequence: CASSHAGVEQYF.

The chain has TRBV20-1 and TRBJ2-2; 7 bases are shared with TRBD2. Germline V gene sequence: CDR1 DFQATT, CDR2 SNEGSKA (reference sequence). This CDR3 comprises 16 residues. J was trimmed by 1 base and V by 4 bases; bases with no gene match: 9. In nucleotides, the CDR3 is TGCAGTGCTATCCCCCATCGCGGGGGGAACACCGGGGAGCTGTTTTTT. This codes for CSAIPHRGGNTGELFF.

This clonotype has just one count. This chain links TRBV28 with TRBJ2-7; TRBD2 matches 10 bases. The CDR3 runs 15 residues. Looked up from germline, CDR1 is MDHEN and CDR2 is SYDVKM. Losses at the gene ends were 5 bases for V and 2 bases for J; bases not matched to a gene: 6. The CDR3 is CASSQSGRAPYEQYF. DNA of the CDR3: TGTGCCAGCAGTCAAAGCGGGAGGGCCCCCTACGAGCAGTACTTC.

V is TRBV20-1 and J is TRBJ1-1; D call uncertain. Trimming shortened V by 5 bases and J by 2 bases, and 6 bases separated the two germline ends. The length of the CDR3 is 11 residues. CDR1 DFQATT and CDR2 SNEGSKA come from the germline V gene (reference sequence). CDR3 in amino acids: CSAPDNTEAFF. The CDR3 nucleotides read TGCAGTGCTCCGGATAACACTGAAGCTTTCTTT.

The V gene is TRBV30, the J gene TRBJ2-5, with 8 bases fitting TRBD2. The CDR3 spans 14 residues. V lost 5 bases to trimming and J lost 6 bases; unmatched junction nucleotides: 11. The germline CDR1 and CDR2 sequences are GTSNPN and SVGIG (reference sequence). The CDR3 is CAWGRSGSRKTQYF. CDR3 nucleotides: TGTGCCTGGGGCCGGAGCGGGAGTCGGAAGACCCAGTACTTC.

This clonotype has just one count. The V gene is TRBV7-9, the J gene TRBJ2-1; 10 nucleotides line up with TRBD2. The germline V gene has CDR1 SEHNR and CDR2 FQNEAQ (reference sequence). This CDR3 comprises 15 residues. V was pared by 3 bases and J by 7 bases, with 6 bases of the junction left unmatched. The CDR3 sequence: CASSFERGGGNEQFF. The CDR3 bases are TGTGCCAGCAGCTTCGAGCGGGGGGGTGGTAATGAGCAGTTCTTC.

This rearrangement joins TRBV7-3 to TRBJ2-1; D is undetermined. This CDR3 comprises 17 residues. Between the trimmed V and J ends, which lost 2 bases and 4 bases, there was a span of 18 bases. Germline loops: CDR1 SGHTA, CDR2 FQGTGA. The CDR3 nucleotides are TGTGCCAGCAGCTTATTTGGCGAGGATTTTGGGTACAATGAGCAGTTCTTC. Encoded protein: CASSLFGEDFGYNEQFF.

V usage is TRBV12-3 or TRBV12-4 and J usage is TRBJ2-3, with D possibly TRBD2 on 6 matching bases. Trimming pared 5 bases from V and 2 bases from J, leaving 14 bases between. CDR3 length: 15 amino acids. The CDR3 sequence: CASSPPSAHTDTQYF. CDR3 sequence (DNA): TGTGCCAGCAGTCCCCCTAGCGCGCACACAGATACGCAGTATTTT.

The genes are TRBV29-1 and TRBJ2-5, with 7 bases matching TRBD2. This CDR3 has 13 residues. J gave up 3 bases and V 6 bases, and 7 bases lay outside the gene matches. In germline, CDR1 is SQVTM, CDR2 ANQGSEA. The CDR3 DNA reads TGCAGCGTCCAACGAGCGGGGAAAGAGACCCAGTACTTC. Protein: CSVQRAGKETQYF. Together with reference TRBV29-1 and TRBJ2-5, the CDR3 gives the full variable domain: SAVISQKPSRDICQRGTSLTIQCQVDSQVTMMFWYRQQPGQSLTLIATANQGSEATYESGFVIDKFPISRPNLTFSTLTVSNMSPEDSSIYLCSVQRAGKETQYFGPGTRLLVL.

The CDR3 spells CASSQDSLAGGGGSTDTQYF. The CDR3 bases are TGCGCCAGCAGCCAAGATTCCCTAGCGGGAGGAGGGGGTAGCACAGATACGCAGTATTTT. The chain recombines TRBV4-3 with TRBJ2-3; TRBD2 matches at 11 bases. The CDR3 sequence is 20 residues long. The V gene end was trimmed by 0 bases and the J gene end by 0 bases; junction bases not matched to a gene: 11. Germline V lookup: CDR1 LGHNA, CDR2 YSLEER.

This CDR3 is CASSHASGGRNEQYF. The CDR3 DNA follows: TGTGCCAGCAGCCACGCTAGCGGGGGGCGAAACGAGCAGTACTTC. The rearrangement links TRBV7-9 to TRBJ2-7; 11 bases fit TRBD2. The junction had 8 bases not matched to a gene; V was cut back by 5 bases and J by 5 bases. Germline CDR1 is SEHNR and CDR2 is FQNEAQ (reference sequence). The CDR3 extends over 15 amino acids.

V usage is TRBV20-1 and J usage is TRBJ2-1, with D perhaps TRBD2 (5 bases). The V gene lost 2 bases and the J gene lost 0 bases, with 11 bases spanning the gap. From germline, CDR1 is DFQATT and CDR2 SNEGSKA (reference sequence). This CDR3 has 15 residues. The CDR3 nucleotides are TGCAGTGCTAGAAGGACTGGGAGCTCCTACAATGAGCAGTTCTTC. It codes for CSARRTGSSYNEQFF.

Notes on this clonotype: Its ends do not fully match the called genes, so a read error is possible. The V call is TRBV7-3, the J call TRBJ2-1; TRBD2 agrees at 9 bases. This CDR3 comprises 20 residues. CDR1 is SGHTA, CDR2 FQGTGA, per germline. CDR3 sequence (DNA): TGTGCCAGCAGCTTAACGGCAAGGGGCGGGAGGGCCGTGGGCTACGATGAGCAGTTCTTC. Residues: CASSLTARGGRAVGYDEQFF.

This clonotype was counted at least ten times. This rearrangement joins TRBV5-1 to TRBJ2-1; unclear D gene. This CDR3 region has 16 residues. The germline V gene encodes CDR1 SGHRS and CDR2 YFSETQ. V was cut by 1 base and J by 1 base, with 12 bases left in between. The CDR3 loop reads CASSLNEAGSYNEQFF. The DNA for the CDR3 is TGCGCCAGCAGCTTGAATGAGGCAGGTTCCTACAATGAGCAGTTCTTC.

About this clonotype: Germline and junction disagree at one end, which may indicate a read error. The chain recombines TRBV27 with TRBJ2-6; D is possibly TRBD1 (6 bases). The germline V gene has CDR1 MNHEY and CDR2 SMNVEV (reference sequence). This CDR3 comprises 18 residues. The CDR3 DNA is TGTACCAGCAGTTTATTGGGAACTACAGGGACCGGGGCCAACGTCCTGACTTTC. Translating it yields CTSSLLGTTGTGANVLTF.

This clonotype was recorded once. A much larger clone sits a single nucleotide away, making a read error possible. The conserved closing phenylalanine or tryptophan is absent in this CDR3, likely reflecting a read error. The chain couples TRBV9 to TRBJ2-7; maybe TRBD2 (6 bases). This CDR3 has 13 residues. Per the germline V gene, CDR1 is SGDLS and CDR2 is YYNGEE. Trimming removed 1 base from V and 4 bases from J, with 9 bases in between. This chain's CDR3 is CASSVKGGYEQYL. The CDR3 DNA sequence: TGTGCCAGCAGCGTAAAGGGAGGTTACGAGCAGTACTTA.

The chain joins TRBV5-1 to TRBJ1-5; tentative D call: TRBD1 (5 bases). CDR1 and CDR2 from the germline V gene are SGHRS and YFSETQ. The ends were cut back, 4 bases at V and 3 bases at J, with 14 bases in the middle. The CDR3 totals 15 residues. The CDR3 here is CASSPQGGANQPQHF. CDR3 DNA sequence: TGCGCCAGCAGCCCCCAGGGTGGGGCCAATCAGCCCCAGCATTTT. The full variable domain, in which reference TRBV5-1 and TRBJ1-5 provide the parts outside the CDR3, is KAGVTQTPRYLIKTRGQQVTLSCSPISGHRSVSWYQQTPGQGLQFLFEYFSETQRNKGNFPGRFSGRQFSNSRSEMNVSTLELGDSALYLCASSPQGGANQPQHFGDGTRLSIL.

The chain couples TRBV10-3 to TRBJ2-1; no firm D call. The V end lost 0 bases, the J end lost 4 bases, and 16 bases lay between the germline ends. Germline V gives CDR1 ENHRY, CDR2 SYGVKD. CDR3 length: 17 residues. The CDR3 sequence: CAISESGGIGYYNEQFF. As DNA, the CDR3 is TGTGCCATCAGTGAGTCGGGCGGAATAGGATATTACAATGAGCAGTTCTTC.

The J gene is TRBJ2-5, the V gene TRBV28, with a tentative D call TRBD1 (5 bases). CDR1 is MDHEN and CDR2 is SYDVKM in the germline V gene. This CDR3 region has 14 residues. Trimming took off 7 bases at V and 1 base at J, with 13 bases between the two ends. CDR3 protein: CASNIQGPQETQYF. CDR3 nucleotides: TGTGCCAGCAACATTCAGGGCCCCCAAGAGACCCAGTACTTC.

This rearrangement joins TRBV5-1 to TRBJ2-3, with D perhaps TRBD2 (6 bases). The CDR3 totals 16 residues. The germline V gene encodes CDR1 SGHRS and CDR2 YFSETQ. Trimming pared 1 base from V and 1 base from J, leaving 13 bases between. The CDR3 is CASSLWPTSGTDTQYF. The CDR3 DNA sequence: TGCGCCAGCAGCTTGTGGCCGACTAGTGGCACAGATACGCAGTATTTT.

The gene calls are TRBV6-2 or TRBV6-3 and TRBJ1-6, with 9 bases lining up with TRBD1. J gave up 10 bases and V 4 bases, and 5 bases lay outside the gene matches. The CDR3 spans 14 residues. CDR1 MNHEY and CDR2 SVGEGT come from the germline V gene. This CDR3 reads CASSSGTGRSPLHF. In DNA, the CDR3 is TGTGCCAGCAGTTCCGGGACAGGGAGGTCACCCCTCCACTTT.

This clonotype has only a few counts. This chain connects TRBV5-1 to TRBJ2-5; 12 nucleotides line up with TRBD2. The V and J ends lost 0 bases and 4 bases, in that order; junction bases with no gene match: 4. Germline V CDR1 and CDR2: SGHRS, YFSETQ. This CDR3 is 16 amino acids long. The CDR3 region has the DNA TGCGCCAGCAGCTTGGGGACTAGCGGGGAGGGAGAGACCCAGTACTTC. Its protein product is CASSLGTSGEGETQYF. Based on the CDR3 plus reference TRBV5-1 and TRBJ2-5, the full variable domain is KAGVTQTPRYLIKTRGQQVTLSCSPISGHRSVSWYQQTPGQGLQFLFEYFSETQRNKGNFPGRFSGRQFSNSRSEMNVSTLELGDSALYLCASSLGTSGEGETQYFGPGTRLLVL.

In this sample, this clonotype turned up a few times. The J gene is TRBJ2-1, the V gene TRBV4-1, with D unresolved. This CDR3 is 14 amino acids long. The V and J ends lost 0 bases and 9 bases respectively, with 12 bases between them. The V gene's germline CDR1 is MGHRA and CDR2 YSYEKL. CDR3 sequence (DNA): TGCGCCAGCAGCCAAGATCGTCGGCTGGGTGAGCAGTTCTTC. The encoded protein is CASSQDRRLGEQFF.